Listed here are 5 T cell receptor beta chains from one sample, sequenced in a study of blood T cell repertoires in COVID-19 (TCRdb year 2020). The library was made by the immunoSEQ multiplex PCR assay. In its TCRdb copy, this immuneACCESS table keeps in-frame sequences only and misses some clones. Where compared with another copy, unresolved V genes explain less than half of these, and the others have no known cause. This sample is represented by more than 95,000 clones; 90% of them were singletons. Jointly, the top ten make up less than 2% of the sample. Sequenced material: peripheral blood. The origin of the receptors is a human donor with active COVID-19. The donor label of this sample is uncertain.

This chain links TRBV5-1 with TRBJ2-7; possibly TRBD2 for D (7 bases). Germline V gives CDR1 SGHRS, CDR2 YFSETQ. V was trimmed by 4 bases and J by 3 bases, leaving 14 bases between them. The CDR3 loop spans 14 amino acids. The CDR3 region has the DNA TGCGCCAGCAGCCCCAAGGGAGGGGGCTACGAGCAGTACTTC. It codes for CASSPKGGGYEQYF.

V usage is TRBV5-1 and J usage is TRBJ2-2; D unresolved. Germline CDR1 and CDR2: SGHRS and YFSETQ. Trimming took 1 base from V and 8 from J, leaving 9 bases between them. The CDR3 sequence is 13 residues long. This CDR3 reads CASSLKETGELFF. DNA of the CDR3: TGCGCCAGCAGCTTGAAAGAGACAGGGGAGCTGTTTTTT.

This chain uses TRBV4-2 with TRBJ2-1; D may be TRBD1 (6 bases). Germline CDR1 LGHNA, CDR2 YNFKEQ. CDR3 length: 16 amino acids. Trimming left V 1 base short and J 2 bases short, with 12 bases between. The chain's CDR3 is CASSQVGRGTYNEQFF. CDR3 sequence (DNA): TGTGCCAGCAGCCAAGTGGGCAGGGGTACCTACAATGAGCAGTTCTTC.

This chain connects TRBV25-1 to TRBJ1-2; TRBD1 is a possible D gene (5 bases). Trimming removed 4 bases from V and 4 bases from J, with 22 bases in between. This CDR3 is built from 17 residues. Germline V gene lookup returns CDR1 MGHDK and CDR2 SYGVNS. The CDR3 DNA is TGTGCCAGCAGTGGGGCCAGGCAGGGCCGGCGCGGCTATGGCTACACCTTC. This codes for CASSGARQGRRGYGYTF.

The chain joins TRBV9 to TRBJ2-1, with D possibly being TRBD2 (6 bases). The germline V gene has CDR1 SGDLS and CDR2 YYNGEE. The CDR3 consists of 15 residues. The V end lost 3 bases, the J end lost 5 bases, and 15 bases lay between the germline ends. The CDR3 DNA sequence: TGTGCCAGCAGCGCGGGGACTCTACTAAACAATGAGCAGTTCTTC. Residues: CASSAGTLLNNEQFF.